This record concerns one TCR beta chain sequence. This sample stems from a study of T-cell reconstitution after alpha-beta-depleted transplantation in children. Unique molecular identifiers featured in how the TCRbeta library was prepared. TCRdb analysed the PCR reads with MiXCR anew, one entry per CDR3 protein. The table includes around 960,000 distinct CDR3 sequences, around 30% detected once. Trimming removed 4 bases at V and 5 bases at J, with 21 bases between. The CDR3 extends over 16 amino acids. Germline values: CDR1 LGHNA, CDR2 YSLEER. Sequencing used PBMCs, mostly from graft donor cells, obtained 360 days after TCRalphabeta/CD19-depleted stem cell transplant. The chain is built from TRBV4-3 and TRBJ2-7, with a weak D call TRBD1 (6 bases). The source of this sequence is a boy younger than two who had a stem cell transplant for SCID, so the T cells may come from the graft donor. For the CDR3, the DNA is TGCGCCAGCAGCCTAGACCCAGGGGAAGGGAGCCACGAGCAGTACTTC. This translates into CASSLDPGEGSHEQYF.